One and the same sample provided the 5 T cell receptor beta chains below, sequenced in a study of cytotoxic CD8 clonotypes in ibrutinib-treated CLL. TCRdb keeps only in-frame clones here, not all; method: immunoSEQ multiplex PCR. The sample carries fewer than 400,000 clones, approximately 67% recorded once. The specimen comprised PBMCs, sampled after 36 months of ibrutinib treatment. The receptors derive from a human donor with chronic lymphocytic leukemia.

V is TRBV5-4 and J is TRBJ2-7; a weak D match, TRBD1 (6 bases). Between the trimmed V and J ends, which lost 1 base and 3 bases, there was a span of 11 bases. Germline V gene data show CDR1 as SGHNT and CDR2 as YYREEE (reference sequence). The CDR3 has 14 residues. The CDR3 region is CASSLWGLNYEQYF. The DNA for the CDR3 is TGTGCCAGCAGCTTGTGGGGGCTCAACTACGAGCAGTACTTC.

The chain joins TRBV18 to TRBJ2-3; perhaps TRBD2 as D (6 bases). The CDR3 covers 15 residues. The germline V gene has CDR1 KGHSH and CDR2 LQKENI. Trimming took off 3 bases at V and 11 bases at J, with 21 bases between the two ends. In DNA, the CDR3 is TGTGCCAGCTCACCGCCCCGGGGGTCTTTTGAGAAGCAGTATTTT. As protein: CASSPPRGSFEKQYF.

This chain joins TRBV5-6 and TRBJ1-5; 10 nucleotides match TRBD1. Germline V gene data show CDR1 as SGHDT and CDR2 as YYEEEE. CDR3 length equals 17 residues. Unmatched junction bases numbered 10, after V lost 3 bases and J lost 4 bases. This chain's CDR3 is CASSYTIGTGVNQPQHF. DNA for the CDR3: TGTGCCAGCAGCTATACCATCGGGACAGGGGTAAATCAGCCCCAGCATTTT. The variable domain in full, with the rest retrieved from reference TRBV5-6 and TRBJ1-5, is DAGVTQSPTHLIKTRGQQVTLRCSPKSGHDTVSWYQQALGQGPQFIFQYYEEEERQRGNFPDRFSGHQFPNYSSELNVNALLLGDSALYLCASSYTIGTGVNQPQHFGDGTRLSIL.

The chain has TRBV7-9 and TRBJ2-1, with a weak D call TRBD2 (6 bases). The V gene's germline CDR1 is SEHNR and CDR2 FQNEAQ (reference sequence). This CDR3 region has 15 residues. Trimming stripped 3 bases from V and 4 bases from J, with 13 bases between. The CDR3 spells CASSFPGEGYNEQFF. The CDR3 nucleotides read TGTGCCAGCAGCTTTCCGGGAGAGGGGTACAATGAGCAGTTCTTC.

This clone was detected a few times. This chain links TRBV27 with TRBJ1-6, with TRBD1 matching over 9 bases. Losses at the gene ends were 10 bases for V and 9 bases for J; bases not matched to a gene: 7. The germline V gene has CDR1 MNHEY and CDR2 SMNVEV (reference sequence). The CDR3 spans 13 residues. This CDR3 reads CATSRDRVSPLHF. The DNA for the CDR3 is TGTGCCACGTCCCGGGACAGGGTTTCACCCCTCCACTTT.